A single TCR beta chain is shown here with its context. CDR1 is LNHDA, CDR2 SQIVND, per germline (reference sequence). The germline V and J ends were trimmed by 6 bases and 2 bases, with 14 bases remaining between them. The CDR3 contains 15 residues. In the original processing: Using reference gene primer amplification, nucleated cell counts were estimated. The repertoire was sequenced with immunoSEQ multiplex PCR; TCRdb's copy has only in-frame clones and lacks some. V and J calls and clone size are those listed in that table; D and trimming were worked out from the DNA. The sample carries 130,000 to 150,000 clones, 85% recorded once. This sample is drawn from a study of blood T cell repertoires in COVID-19. Study as a whole: Researchers got acute and convalescent COVID-19 samples from the United States, Italy and Spain.

The sample consisted of peripheral blood. The sequence derives from a middle-aged woman with active or convalescent COVID-19. The chain joins TRBV19 to TRBJ1-5, with D maybe TRBD1 (6 bases). The CDR3 is CASRTDRFGNQPQHF. CDR3 bases: TGTGCCAGTAGAACCGACAGGTTCGGCAATCAGCCCCAGCATTTT.